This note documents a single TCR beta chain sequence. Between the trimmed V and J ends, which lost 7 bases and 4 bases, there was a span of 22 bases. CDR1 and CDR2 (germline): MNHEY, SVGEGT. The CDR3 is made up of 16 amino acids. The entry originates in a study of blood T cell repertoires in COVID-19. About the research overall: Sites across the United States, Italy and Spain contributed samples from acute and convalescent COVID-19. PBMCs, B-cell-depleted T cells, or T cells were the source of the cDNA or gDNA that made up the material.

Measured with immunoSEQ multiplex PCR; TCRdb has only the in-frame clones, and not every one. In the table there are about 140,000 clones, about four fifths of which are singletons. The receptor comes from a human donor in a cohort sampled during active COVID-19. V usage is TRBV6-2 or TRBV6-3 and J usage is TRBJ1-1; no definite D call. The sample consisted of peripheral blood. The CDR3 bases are TGTGCCAGCACCCCGGCGGGTAATGTCGTAAGCACTGAAGCTTTCTTT. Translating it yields CASTPAGNVVSTEAFF.